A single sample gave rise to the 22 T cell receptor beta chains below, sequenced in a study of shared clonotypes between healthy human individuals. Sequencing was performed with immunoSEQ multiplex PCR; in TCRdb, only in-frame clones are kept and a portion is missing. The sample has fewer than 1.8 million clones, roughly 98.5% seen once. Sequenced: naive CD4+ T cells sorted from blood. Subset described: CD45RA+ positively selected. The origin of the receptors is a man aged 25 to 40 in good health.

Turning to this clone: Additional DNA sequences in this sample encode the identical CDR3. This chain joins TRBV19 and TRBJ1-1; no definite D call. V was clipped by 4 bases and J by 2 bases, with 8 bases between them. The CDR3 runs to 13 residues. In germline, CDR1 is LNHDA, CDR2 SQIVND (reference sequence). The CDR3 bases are TGTGCCAGTAGTAAGGGTCCCAACACTGAAGCTTTCTTT. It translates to CASSKGPNTEAFF.

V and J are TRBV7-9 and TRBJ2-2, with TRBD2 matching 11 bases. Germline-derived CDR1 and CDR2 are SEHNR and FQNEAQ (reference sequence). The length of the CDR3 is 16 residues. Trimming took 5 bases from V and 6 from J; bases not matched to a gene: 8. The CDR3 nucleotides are TGTGCCAGCAGCCACAGACTAGCGGGACAGTCCGGGGAGCTGTTTTTT. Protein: CASSHRLAGQSGELFF. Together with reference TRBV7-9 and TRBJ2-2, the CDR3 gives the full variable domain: DTGVSQNPRHKITKRGQNVTFRCDPISEHNRLYWYRQTLGQGPEFLTYFQNEAQLEKSRLLSDRFSAERPKGSFSTLEIQRTEQGDSAMYLCASSHRLAGQSGELFFGEGSRLTVL.

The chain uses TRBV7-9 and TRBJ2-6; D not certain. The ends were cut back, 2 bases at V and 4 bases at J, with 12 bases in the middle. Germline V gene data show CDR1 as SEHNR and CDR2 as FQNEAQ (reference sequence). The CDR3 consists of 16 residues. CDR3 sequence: CASSLRRTRGANVLTF. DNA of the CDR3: TGTGCCAGCAGCTTACGACGGACCAGGGGGGCCAACGTCCTGACTTTC.

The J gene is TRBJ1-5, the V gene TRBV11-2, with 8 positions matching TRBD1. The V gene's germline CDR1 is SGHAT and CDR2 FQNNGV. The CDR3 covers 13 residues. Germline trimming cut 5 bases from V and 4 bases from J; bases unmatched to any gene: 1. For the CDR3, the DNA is TGTGCCAGCAGCAACAGGGGGAATCAGCCCCAGCATTTT. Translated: CASSNRGNQPQHF.

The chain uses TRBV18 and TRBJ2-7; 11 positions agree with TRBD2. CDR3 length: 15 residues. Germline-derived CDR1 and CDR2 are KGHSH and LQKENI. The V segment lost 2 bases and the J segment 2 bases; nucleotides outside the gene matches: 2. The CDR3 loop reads CASSPLLAGAYEQYF. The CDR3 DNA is TGTGCCAGCTCACCATTACTAGCGGGAGCCTACGAGCAGTACTTC.

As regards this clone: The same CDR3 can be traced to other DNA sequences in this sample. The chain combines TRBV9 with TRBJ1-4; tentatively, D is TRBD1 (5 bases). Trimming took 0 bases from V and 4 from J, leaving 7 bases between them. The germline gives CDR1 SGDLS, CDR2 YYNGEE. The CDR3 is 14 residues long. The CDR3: CASSVGQGNEKLFF. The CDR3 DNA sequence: TGTGCCAGCAGCGTAGGTCAGGGTAATGAAAAACTGTTTTTT.

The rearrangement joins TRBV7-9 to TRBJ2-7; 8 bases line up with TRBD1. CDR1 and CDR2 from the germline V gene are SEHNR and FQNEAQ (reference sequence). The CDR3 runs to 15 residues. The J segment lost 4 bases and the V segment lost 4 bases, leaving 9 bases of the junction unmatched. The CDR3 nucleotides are TGTGCCAGCAGCTCATATCTGGGACAGGTTTACGAGCAGTACTTC. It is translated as CASSSYLGQVYEQYF.

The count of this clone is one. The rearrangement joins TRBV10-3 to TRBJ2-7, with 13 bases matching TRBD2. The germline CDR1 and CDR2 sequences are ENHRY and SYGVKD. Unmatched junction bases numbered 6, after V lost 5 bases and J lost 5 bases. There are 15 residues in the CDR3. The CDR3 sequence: CAISPTSGRSHEQYF. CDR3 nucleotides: TGTGCCATCAGTCCGACTAGCGGGAGGTCCCACGAGCAGTACTTC.

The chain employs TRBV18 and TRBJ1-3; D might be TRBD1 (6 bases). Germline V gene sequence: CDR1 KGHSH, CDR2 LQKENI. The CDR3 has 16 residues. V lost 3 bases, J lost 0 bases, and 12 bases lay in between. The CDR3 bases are TGTGCCAGCTCACCGGGACACAAATTCTCTGGAAACACCATATATTTT. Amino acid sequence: CASSPGHKFSGNTIYF.

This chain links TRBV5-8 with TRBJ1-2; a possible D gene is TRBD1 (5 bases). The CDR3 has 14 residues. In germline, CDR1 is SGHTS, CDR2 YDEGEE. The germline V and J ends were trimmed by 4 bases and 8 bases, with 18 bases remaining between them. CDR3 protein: CASSAERGLEGYTF. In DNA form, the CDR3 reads TGTGCCAGCAGCGCCGAACGGGGCTTAGAGGGCTACACCTTC.

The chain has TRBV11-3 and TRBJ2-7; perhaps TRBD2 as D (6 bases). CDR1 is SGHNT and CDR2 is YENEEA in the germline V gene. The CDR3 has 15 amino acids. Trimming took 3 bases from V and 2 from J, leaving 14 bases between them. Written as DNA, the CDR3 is TGTGCCAGCAGCTTGGGCGGGGATCCCACCTACGAGCAGTACTTC. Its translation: CASSLGGDPTYEQYF.

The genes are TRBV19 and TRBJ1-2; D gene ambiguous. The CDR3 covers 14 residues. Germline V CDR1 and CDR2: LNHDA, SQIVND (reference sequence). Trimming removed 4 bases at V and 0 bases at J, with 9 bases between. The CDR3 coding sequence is TGTGCCAGTAGTACTCGATCAGCTAACTATGGCTACACCTTC. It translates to CASSTRSANYGYTF.

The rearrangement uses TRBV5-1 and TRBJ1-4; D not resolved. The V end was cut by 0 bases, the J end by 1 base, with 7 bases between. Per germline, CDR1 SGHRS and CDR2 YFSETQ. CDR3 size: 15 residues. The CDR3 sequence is CASSLDGGTNEKLFF. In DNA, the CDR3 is TGCGCCAGCAGCTTGGATGGTGGAACTAATGAAAAACTGTTTTTT.

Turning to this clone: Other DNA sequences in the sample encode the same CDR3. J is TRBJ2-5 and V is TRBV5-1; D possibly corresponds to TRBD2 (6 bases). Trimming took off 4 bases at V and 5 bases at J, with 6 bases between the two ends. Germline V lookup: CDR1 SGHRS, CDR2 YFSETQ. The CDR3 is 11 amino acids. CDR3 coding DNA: TGCGCCAGCAGCGGAGGGGAGACCCAGTACTTC. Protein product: CASSGGETQYF.

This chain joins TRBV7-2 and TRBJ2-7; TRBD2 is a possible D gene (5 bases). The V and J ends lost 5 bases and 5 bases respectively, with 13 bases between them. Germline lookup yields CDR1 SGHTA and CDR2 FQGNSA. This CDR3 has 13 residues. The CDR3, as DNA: TGTGCCAGCAGCCGAAGGTCCGGGAACGAGCAGTACTTC. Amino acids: CASSRRSGNEQYF.

In DNA, the CDR3 is TGTGCCAGCAGTCTGGGACAGCTTAATGAAAAACTGTTTTTT. Protein sequence: CASSLGQLNEKLFF. This rearrangement joins TRBV28 to TRBJ1-4; 7 bases fit TRBD1. Germline CDR1 reads MDHEN; CDR2 reads SYDVKM. This CDR3 is built from 14 residues. Trimming cost V 5 bases and J 4 bases; bases outside gene matches: 4.

CDR3 DNA: TGTGCCAGCAGCTTCAAGGGAGTCGGTGAGCAGTTCTTC. It is translated as CASSFKGVGEQFF. The genes are TRBV11-3 and TRBJ2-1; D is possibly TRBD2 (5 bases). The length of the CDR3 is 13 residues. Germline assignment: CDR1 SGHNT and CDR2 YENEEA. The V end lost 3 bases, the J end lost 9 bases, and 12 bases lay between the germline ends.

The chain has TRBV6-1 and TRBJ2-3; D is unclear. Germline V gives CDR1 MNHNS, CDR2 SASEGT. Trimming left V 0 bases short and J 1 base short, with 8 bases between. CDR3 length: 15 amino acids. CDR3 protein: CASSEATVGTDTQYF. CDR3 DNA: TGTGCCAGCAGTGAAGCTACAGTTGGCACAGATACGCAGTATTTT.

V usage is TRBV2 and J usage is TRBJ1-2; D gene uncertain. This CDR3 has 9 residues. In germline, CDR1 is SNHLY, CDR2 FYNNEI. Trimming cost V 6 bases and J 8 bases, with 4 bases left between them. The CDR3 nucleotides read TGTGCCAGCAGACAGGGCTACACCTTC. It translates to CASRQGYTF.

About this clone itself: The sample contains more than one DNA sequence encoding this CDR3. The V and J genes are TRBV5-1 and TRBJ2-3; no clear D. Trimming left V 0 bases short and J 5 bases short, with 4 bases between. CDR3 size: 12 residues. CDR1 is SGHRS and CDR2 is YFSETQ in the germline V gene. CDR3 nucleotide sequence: TGCGCCAGCAGCTTGGCGCTAGATACGCAGTATTTT. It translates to CASSLALDTQYF.

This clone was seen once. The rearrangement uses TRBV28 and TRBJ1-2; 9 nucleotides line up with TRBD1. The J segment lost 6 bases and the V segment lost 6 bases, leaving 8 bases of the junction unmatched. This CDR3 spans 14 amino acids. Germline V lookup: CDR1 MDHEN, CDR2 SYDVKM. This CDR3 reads CASRGGDRVHGYTF. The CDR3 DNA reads TGTGCCAGCAGGGGGGGGGACAGGGTCCATGGCTACACCTTC.

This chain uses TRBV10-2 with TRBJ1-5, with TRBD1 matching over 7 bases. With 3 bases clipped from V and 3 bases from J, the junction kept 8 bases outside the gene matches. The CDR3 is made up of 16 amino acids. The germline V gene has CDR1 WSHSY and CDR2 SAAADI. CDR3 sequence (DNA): TGCGCCAGCAGTGACCAGTACAGGGGAGACAATCAGCCCCAGCATTTT. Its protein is CASSDQYRGDNQPQHF.